This TCR beta chain was captured by sequencing in a study of blood T cell repertoires in COVID-19. A few counts support this clone. Germline V gives CDR1 SGHAT, CDR2 FQNNGV. This CDR3 is 13 amino acids long. V lost 6 bases and J lost 6; bases outside the gene matches: 5. Here immunoSEQ multiplex PCR was the method, and the copy in TCRdb shows in-frame clones only, minus some. This table has 130,000 to 150,000 clones, 80% appearing once. The clonotype was recovered from a man between 65 and 79 years old who had recovered from COVID-19. This rearrangement joins TRBV11-2 to TRBJ2-7; 10 bases align to TRBD1. The sequencing input was peripheral blood. The CDR3 spells CASSRDRGIEQYF. DNA of the CDR3: TGTGCCAGCAGTCGGGACAGGGGAATCGAGCAGTACTTC.